The sequence of this TCR beta chain was determined in a study of T cells in Graves' hyperthyroidism and ophthalmopathy. Amplification of TCR beta CDR3 regions used RNA as the template. Researchers ran a first-round RT-PCR on the TCR CDR3 using the HTBI primer set. In TCRdb, the multiplex PCR reads were re-called with MiXCR into one record per CDR3 protein. The sample records about 160,000 distinct CDR3 sequences, around 8.9% being singletons. Trimming left V 4 bases short and J 2 bases short, with 8 bases between. The CDR3 contains 13 residues. In germline, CDR1 is MNHNS, CDR2 SASEGT. This clonotype was recorded many times.

V usage is TRBV6-1 and J usage is TRBJ1-2; D gene ambiguous. The source is a woman between 18 and 29 years old with Graves' hyperthyroidism that later progressed to Graves' ophthalmopathy. Sequenced input: blood. In DNA, the CDR3 is TGTGCCAGCAGTGTCGGGCCGAACTATGGCTACACCTTC. Translation gives CASSVGPNYGYTF.